This T cell receptor beta chain was found in a study of T cells in Graves' hyperthyroidism and ophthalmopathy. Study findings and constraints: Among clonotypes expanded in thyroid above 0.001, most were also found in blood. In the analysis, a 13 V-J model separated ophthalmopathy from stable hyperthyroidism.

RNA transcripts provided the source from which TCR beta CDR3 regions were amplified. Using the HTBI primer set, a first-round RT-PCR was run on the TCR CDR3. TCRdb re-analysed the multiplex PCR reads in MiXCR, keeping a single row per CDR3 protein. The profile shows roughly 520,000 distinct CDR3 sequences, roughly 24% of them singletons. This CDR3 spans 13 amino acids. Trimming removed 5 bases from V and 7 bases from J, with 12 bases in between. Germline CDR1 and CDR2: LNHDA and SQIVND (reference sequence). In making diagnoses, clinical symptoms, serum thyroxine and TRAb, thyroid ultrasound and orbital computed tomography were all used. For this clonotype: Its specificity is unknown.

The clonotype was recovered from a woman under 40 with Graves' ophthalmopathy. Sequenced sample: blood. The V gene is TRBV19, the J gene TRBJ1-5; D is perhaps TRBD1 (5 bases). The CDR3 spells CASSPTAGQPQHF. The CDR3 DNA is TGTGCCAGTAGTCCGACCGCAGGGCAGCCCCAGCATTTT. The complete variable domain, with remaining parts taken from reference TRBV19 and TRBJ1-5, reads DGGITQSPKYLFRKEGQNVTLSCEQNLNHDAMYWYRQDPGQGLRLIYYSQIVNDFQKGDIAEGYSVSREKKESFPLTVTSAQKNPTAFYLCASSPTAGQPQHFGDGTRLSIL.